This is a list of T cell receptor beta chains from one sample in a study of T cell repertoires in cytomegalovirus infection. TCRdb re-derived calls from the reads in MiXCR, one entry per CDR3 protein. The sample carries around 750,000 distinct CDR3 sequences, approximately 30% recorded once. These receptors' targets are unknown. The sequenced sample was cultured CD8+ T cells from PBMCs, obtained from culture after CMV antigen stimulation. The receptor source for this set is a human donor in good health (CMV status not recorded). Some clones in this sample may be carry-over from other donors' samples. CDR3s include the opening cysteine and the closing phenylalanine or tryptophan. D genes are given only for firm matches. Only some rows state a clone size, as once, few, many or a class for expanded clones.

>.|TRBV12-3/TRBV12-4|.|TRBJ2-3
CASRVLGRGLRVGTDTQYF
TGTGCCAGCAGGGTTCTAGGGAGGGGGCTTAGGGTCGGCACAGATACGCAGTATTTT
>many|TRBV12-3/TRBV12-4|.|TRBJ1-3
CASSLAPGASGNTIYF
TGTGCCAGCAGTTTAGCGCCCGGGGCATCTGGAAACACCATATATTTT
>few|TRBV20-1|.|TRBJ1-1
CSAIGAEGGEVTEAFF
TGCAGTGCTATAGGGGCCGAGGGAGGAGAAGTCACTGAAGCTTTCTTT
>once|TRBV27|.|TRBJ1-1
CASTRKSVGGLATEAFF
TGTGCCAGCACCCGAAAATCGGTTGGAGGTTTGGCCACTGAAGCTTTCTTT
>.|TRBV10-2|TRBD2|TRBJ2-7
CASTGRRGETKSYEQYF
TGCGCCAGCACAGGCCGGCGGGGGGAAACTAAGTCCTACGAGCAGTACTTC
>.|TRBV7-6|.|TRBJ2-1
CASSLYGGRDEQFF
TGTGCCAGCAGCTTATACGGGGGACGGGATGAGCAGTTCTTC
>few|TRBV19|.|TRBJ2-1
CASSIAGLYNEQFF
TGTGCCAGTAGTATAGCGGGTTTGTACAATGAGCAGTTCTTC
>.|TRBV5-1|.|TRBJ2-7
CASSADSTYEQYF
TGCGCCAGCAGCGCCGACAGTACCTACGAGCAGTACTTC
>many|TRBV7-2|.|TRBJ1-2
CASSSIDGGYGYTF
TGTGCCAGCAGCTCTATCGACGGCGGCTATGGCTACACCTTC
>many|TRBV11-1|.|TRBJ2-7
CASSPRPFSDEQYF
TGTGCCAGCAGCCCTCGACCTTTTTCCGACGAGCAGTACTTC
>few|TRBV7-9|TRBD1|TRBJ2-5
CASSLDVDRGQGQETQYF
TGTGCCAGCAGCTTAGATGTGGACAGGGGACAAGGCCAAGAGACCCAGTACTTC
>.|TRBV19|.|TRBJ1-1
CASSERVTEAFF
TGTGCCAGTAGCGAAAGGGTTACTGAAGCTTTCTTT
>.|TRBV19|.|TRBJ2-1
CASSIDPVRGPYNEQFF
TGTGCCAGTAGTATAGATCCGGTTAGGGGTCCGTACAATGAGCAGTTCTTC
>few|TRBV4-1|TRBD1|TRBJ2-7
CASSQVGQGYYEQYF
TGCGCCAGCAGCCAAGTTGGACAGGGTTACTACGAGCAGTACTTC
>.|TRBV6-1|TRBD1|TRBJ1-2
CASSTRQGPNYGYTF
TGTGCCAGCAGTACAAGACAGGGGCCTAACTATGGCTACACCTTC
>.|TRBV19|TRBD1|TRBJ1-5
CASSIPGQGYSNQPQHF
TGTGCCAGTAGTATCCCGGGACAGGGTTATAGCAATCAGCCCCAGCATTTT
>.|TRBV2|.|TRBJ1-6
CASSLYDYTNSPLHF
TGTGCCAGCAGTCTTTATGACTATACTAATTCACCCCTCCACTTT
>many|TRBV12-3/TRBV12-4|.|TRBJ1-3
CASTPGRGVFNTIYF
TGTGCCAGCACCCCTGGTCGAGGGGTTTTCAACACCATATATTTT
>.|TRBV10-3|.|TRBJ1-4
CAISESITREKLFF
TGTGCCATCAGTGAGTCGATAACGAGGGAAAAACTGTTTTTT
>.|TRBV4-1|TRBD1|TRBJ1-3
CASSQVLGGEGGNTIYF
TGCGCCAGCAGCCAAGTACTAGGGGGCGAAGGTGGAAACACCATATATTTT
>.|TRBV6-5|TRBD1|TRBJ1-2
CASSPTGGWYYGYTF
TGTGCCAGCAGTCCTACAGGGGGGTGGTACTATGGCTACACCTTC
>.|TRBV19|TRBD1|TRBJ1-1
CASTPTGWNTEAFF
TGTGCCAGTACCCCGACAGGGTGGAACACTGAAGCTTTCTTT
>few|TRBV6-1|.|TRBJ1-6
CASSLRGDYSSPLHF
TGTGCCAGCAGTCTACGAGGGGACTACAGTTCACCCCTCCACTTT
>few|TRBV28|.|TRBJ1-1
CASSLIGQIGPFEAFF
TGTGCCAGCAGCCTCATCGGACAGATTGGCCCATTTGAGGCTTTCTTT
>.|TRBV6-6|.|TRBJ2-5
CASGPQVRGETQYF
TGTGCCAGCGGACCTCAGGTCCGGGGAGAGACCCAGTACTTC
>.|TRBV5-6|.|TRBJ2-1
CASSSLGRSYSEQFF
TGTGCCAGCAGCTCGCTGGGCAGGTCCTACAGTGAGCAGTTCTTC
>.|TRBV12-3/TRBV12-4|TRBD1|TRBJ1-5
CASSRARAGTVHYSNQPQHF
TGTGCCAGCAGCAGGGCGAGAGCCGGGACAGTCCATTATAGCAATCAGCCCCAGCATTTT
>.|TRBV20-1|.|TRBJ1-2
CSARDIDIYPNYGYTF
TGCAGTGCTAGAGATATCGACATCTACCCTAACTATGGCTACACCTTC
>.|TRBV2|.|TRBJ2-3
CASSDARQLSTDTQYF
TGTGCCAGCAGTGACGCGCGGCAACTCAGCACAGATACGCAGTATTTT
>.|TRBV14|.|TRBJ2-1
CASSQDSSVYNEQFF
TGTGCCAGCAGCCAAGATTCAAGCGTCTACAATGAGCAGTTCTTC
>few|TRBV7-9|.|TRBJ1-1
CASSGTPEAFF
TGTGCCAGCAGTGGGACACCTGAAGCTTTCTTT
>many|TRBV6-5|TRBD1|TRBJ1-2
CASRLDRDSLSYPYGYTF
TGTGCCAGCAGACTTGACCGGGACAGCCTCTCGTACCCCTATGGCTACACCTTC
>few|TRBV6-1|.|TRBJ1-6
CASSEYIPGRNSPLHF
TGTGCCAGCAGTGAATACATTCCGGGGCGCAATTCACCCCTCCACTTT
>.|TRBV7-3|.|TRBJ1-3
CASRRGQFSGNTIYF
TGTGCCAGCAGAAGGGGCCAGTTCTCTGGAAACACCATATATTTT
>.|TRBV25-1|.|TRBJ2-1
CASSDAGGNEQFF
TGTGCCAGCAGTGACGCCGGCGGAAATGAGCAGTTCTTC
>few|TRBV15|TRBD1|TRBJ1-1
CATSERRGQGTEAFF
TGTGCCACCAGCGAGAGAAGGGGACAGGGGACTGAAGCTTTCTTT
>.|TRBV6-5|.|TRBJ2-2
CASTHGGSTGELFF
TGTGCCAGCACCCACGGGGGTTCCACCGGGGAGCTGTTTTTT
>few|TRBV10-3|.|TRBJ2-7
CAISTGTAPGDYEQYF
TGTGCCATCAGCACAGGTACGGCTCCGGGGGACTACGAGCAGTACTTC
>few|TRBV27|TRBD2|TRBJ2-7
CASSFPGGDEQYF
TGTGCCAGCAGTTTCCCCGGGGGGGACGAGCAGTACTTC
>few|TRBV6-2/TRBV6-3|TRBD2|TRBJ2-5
CASSYRLAGGFRGETQYF
TGTGCCAGCAGTTATCGGCTAGCGGGGGGCTTTAGAGGCGAGACCCAGTACTTC